The 14 T cell receptor beta chains in this list originate from one sample, sequenced in a study of blood T cell repertoires in COVID-19. Sequenced by immunoSEQ multiplex PCR; TCRdb stores in-frame clones only, minus some. The profile shows about 250,000 clones, 85% to 90% of them singletons. Sequencing was performed on PBMCs or T cells enriched from blood (not recorded which). The receptors originated from a woman between 18 and 30 years old who had recovered from COVID-19.

V gene TRBV19 combines with J gene TRBJ1-1; D unclear. The CDR3 has 13 amino acids. Deletions cut 6 bases from V and 0 bases from J, with 8 bases between. Looked up from germline, CDR1 is LNHDA and CDR2 is SQIVND (reference sequence). The DNA for the CDR3 is TGTGCCAGTAGGAGGAAGATGAACACTGAAGCTTTCTTT. Its protein product is CASRRKMNTEAFF.

This chain joins TRBV7-8 and TRBJ1-2; 8 bases align to TRBD1. The CDR3 sequence is 13 residues long. J lost 6 bases, V lost 5 bases, and 5 bases had no gene match. Per germline, CDR1 SGHVS and CDR2 FQNEAQ. The CDR3, as DNA: TGTGCCAGCAGCCAGACAGGGGTCAATGGCTACACCTTC. Translating gives CASSQTGVNGYTF.

With regard to this clone: Germline is not matched at one junction end, which may reflect a read error. The chain recombines TRBV10-3 with TRBJ1-3; perhaps TRBD1 as D (6 bases). Germline CDR1 is ENHRY and CDR2 is SYGVKD. The CDR3 contains 16 residues. The CDR3 loop reads CAISATGTSSGNTIYF. CDR3 DNA sequence: TGTGCCATAAGTGCCACAGGGACCAGCTCTGGAAACACCATATATTTT.

This chain links TRBV5-4 with TRBJ1-4; maybe TRBD1 (6 bases). The CDR3 has 16 residues. Germline CDR1 and CDR2: SGHNT and YYREEE (reference sequence). V dropped 3 bases and J dropped 2 bases, with 14 bases sitting between them. CDR3 sequence: CASSWGGAATNEKLFF. CDR3 DNA sequence: TGTGCCAGCAGCTGGGGGGGGGCAGCCACTAATGAAAAACTGTTTTTT.

Comments on this clone: At one of its ends the junction is not consistent with the germline gene, which may arise from a read error. V is TRBV7-7 and J is TRBJ2-2; TRBD1 aligns across 7 bases. This CDR3 has 18 amino acids. Per the germline V gene, CDR1 is SSHAT and CDR2 is FNYEAQ (reference sequence). CDR3 bases: TGTGCTAGCAGCTTAGTGACCTTGAGGCAGGGGGTCACCGGGGAGCTGTTTTTT. Amino acids: CASSLVTLRQGVTGELFF.

This clone showed up just a few times. The chain links TRBV2 to TRBJ1-1; D may be TRBD1 (6 bases). Deletions cut 3 bases from V and 1 base from J, with 12 bases between. The CDR3 loop spans 15 amino acids. Per the germline V gene, CDR1 is SNHLY and CDR2 is FYNNEI. The CDR3 region is CASSEQGPENTEAFF. The CDR3 DNA sequence: TGTGCCAGCAGTGAGCAGGGGCCGGAGAACACTGAAGCTTTCTTT.

Many counts were recorded for this clone. The chain links TRBV19 to TRBJ2-7; D perhaps matches TRBD1 (6 bases). The V and J ends lost 3 bases and 6 bases respectively, with 12 bases between them. There are 13 residues in the CDR3. CDR1 and CDR2 from the germline V gene are LNHDA and SQIVND (reference sequence). In DNA, the CDR3 is TGTGCCAGTAGTATGGGGGCGCTTTCCGAGCAGTACTTC. Its protein product is CASSMGALSEQYF.

The J gene is TRBJ1-5, the V gene TRBV19, with 7 bases identical to TRBD1. After removal of 5 bases from V and 1 base from J, the junction contained 5 bases not matched to a gene. The CDR3 runs to 15 residues. CDR1 is LNHDA, CDR2 SQIVND, per germline (reference sequence). The CDR3 DNA reads as TGTGCCAGTAGTCGACCGGGACAGAGCAATCAGCCCCAGCATTTT. Encoded protein: CASSRPGQSNQPQHF.

In its sample, this clone was seen a few times. The chain has TRBV6-5 and TRBJ1-2, with 7 positions matching TRBD1. CDR1 is MNHEY and CDR2 is SVGAGI in the germline V gene. The CDR3 contains 14 residues. V was clipped by 7 bases and J by 6 bases; unmatched bases: 11. The CDR3 is CASTTTGSYDGYTF. The DNA for the CDR3 is TGTGCCAGCACCACGACAGGGTCCTACGATGGCTACACCTTC.

This rearrangement joins TRBV4-1 to TRBJ1-1; 9 positions match TRBD1. CDR1 and CDR2 (germline): MGHRA, YSYEKL. The CDR3 extends over 16 amino acids. The ends lost 5 bases at V and 1 base at J; junction bases unmatched: 8. The CDR3 reads CASSEITGGANTEAFF. CDR3 DNA: TGCGCCAGCAGCGAAATAACAGGGGGCGCGAACACTGAAGCTTTCTTT.

This chain connects TRBV18 to TRBJ1-1; no firm D call. This CDR3 is 14 amino acids long. Germline CDR1 is KGHSH and CDR2 is LQKENI. V lost 0 bases and J lost 0, with 5 bases in between. The CDR3 nucleotides are TGTGCCAGCTCACCACCGTCAGTGAACACTGAAGCTTTCTTT. It translates to CASSPPSVNTEAFF.

The rearrangement joins TRBV7-8 to TRBJ1-6, with D unresolved. Germline V gene data show CDR1 as SGHVS and CDR2 as FQNEAQ. The length of the CDR3 is 15 residues. The V gene lost 2 bases and the J gene lost 9 bases, with 14 bases spanning the gap. The CDR3 DNA is TGTGCCAGCAGCTTACAACGGGGAACGGGTTCACCCCTCCACTTT. The encoded protein is CASSLQRGTGSPLHF.

This sequence joins TRBV28 and TRBJ1-5; 8 bases are shared with TRBD1. Germline loops: CDR1 MDHEN, CDR2 SYDVKM. There are 15 residues in the CDR3. Trimming cost V 5 bases and J 5 bases; bases outside gene matches: 8. The CDR3 region is CASSPGQGVDQPQHF. CDR3 in DNA: TGTGCCAGCAGTCCAGGACAGGGTGTCGATCAGCCCCAGCATTTT.

This chain connects TRBV6-5 to TRBJ2-7, with 11 positions matching TRBD2. This CDR3 is 13 amino acids long. The germline V gene encodes CDR1 MNHEY and CDR2 SVGAGI. The ends lost 7 bases at V and 7 bases at J; junction bases unmatched: 6. The CDR3 here is CASTPSGGKEQYF. CDR3 bases: TGTGCCAGCACGCCTAGCGGGGGGAAAGAGCAGTACTTC.